This T cell receptor beta chain appears in the sequencing data of a study of CD8+ T cells in alopecia areata. Across the whole study: It was 6 to 18 months of tofacitinib, and then there were 6 months off drug.

TCR sequencing used cDNA made by reverse transcription of extracted RNA. Sequenced by immunoSEQ multiplex PCR; TCRdb stores in-frame clones only, minus some. The table has 150,000 or so clones, 58% seen once. Treatment meaning: oral pan-JAK inhibitor, 5-10 mg twice daily. Germline trimming cut 7 bases from V and 2 bases from J; bases unmatched to any gene: 16. This CDR3 has 16 residues. Germline CDR1 GTSNPN, CDR2 SVGIG (reference sequence). Whole-study results and caveats: Researchers reported that TCR sharing among patients proved less clear than in mice, possibly HLA-linked.

With respect to this clone: The antigen is unknown.

The rearrangement links TRBV30 to TRBJ1-2, with TRBD1 identical over 7 bases. The source material was CD4+ T cells sorted from blood, sampled around week 55, from a patient treated with tofacitinib. The TCR was taken from a human donor with alopecia areata. The CDR3 reads CASKRDRPYPNYGYTF. Written as DNA, the CDR3 is TGTGCCTCAAAAAGGGACAGACCATACCCGAACTATGGCTACACCTTC.